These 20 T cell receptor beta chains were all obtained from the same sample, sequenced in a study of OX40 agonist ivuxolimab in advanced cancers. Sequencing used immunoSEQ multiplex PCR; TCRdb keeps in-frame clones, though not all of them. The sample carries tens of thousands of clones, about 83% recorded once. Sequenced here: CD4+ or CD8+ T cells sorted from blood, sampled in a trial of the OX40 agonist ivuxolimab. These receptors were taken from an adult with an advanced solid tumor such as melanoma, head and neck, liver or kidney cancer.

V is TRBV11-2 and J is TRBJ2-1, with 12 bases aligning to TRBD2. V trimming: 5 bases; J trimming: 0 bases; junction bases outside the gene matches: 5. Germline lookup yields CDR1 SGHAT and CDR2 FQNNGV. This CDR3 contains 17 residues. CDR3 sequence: CASSLGLAGFSYNEQFF. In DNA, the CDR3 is TGTGCCAGCAGCCTGGGACTAGCGGGCTTCTCCTACAATGAGCAGTTCTTC.

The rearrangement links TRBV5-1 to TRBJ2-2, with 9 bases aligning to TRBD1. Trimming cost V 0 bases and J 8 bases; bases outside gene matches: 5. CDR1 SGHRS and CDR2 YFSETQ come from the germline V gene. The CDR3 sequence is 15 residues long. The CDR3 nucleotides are TGCGCCAGCAGCTTGGACAGGGGGCGTTCTGGGGAGCTGTTTTTT. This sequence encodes CASSLDRGRSGELFF.

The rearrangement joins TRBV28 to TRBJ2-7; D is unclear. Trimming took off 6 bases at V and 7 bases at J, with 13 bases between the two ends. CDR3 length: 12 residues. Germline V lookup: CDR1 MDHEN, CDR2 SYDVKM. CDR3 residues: CASSRTHWEQYF. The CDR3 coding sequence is TGTGCCAGCAGCCGAACCCATTGGGAGCAGTACTTC.

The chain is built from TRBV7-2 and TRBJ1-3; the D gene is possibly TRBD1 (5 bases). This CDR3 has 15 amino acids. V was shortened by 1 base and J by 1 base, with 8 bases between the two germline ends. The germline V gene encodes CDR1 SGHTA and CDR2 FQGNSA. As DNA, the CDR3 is TGTGCCAGCAGCTTAGAGGAGGGGTCTGGAAACACCATATATTTT. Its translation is CASSLEEGSGNTIYF.

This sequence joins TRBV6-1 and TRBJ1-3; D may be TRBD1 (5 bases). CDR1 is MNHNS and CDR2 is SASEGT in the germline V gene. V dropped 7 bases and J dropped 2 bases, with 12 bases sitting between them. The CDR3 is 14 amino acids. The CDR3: CASTSGGTGNTIYF. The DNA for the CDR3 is TGTGCCAGCACTTCGGGGGGAACTGGAAACACCATATATTTT.

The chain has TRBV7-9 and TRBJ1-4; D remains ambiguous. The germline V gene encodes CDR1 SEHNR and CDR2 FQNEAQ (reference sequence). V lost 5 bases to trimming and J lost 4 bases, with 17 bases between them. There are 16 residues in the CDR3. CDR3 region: CASSPRALGINEKLFF. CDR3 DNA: TGTGCCAGCAGCCCACGGGCCCTTGGGATTAATGAAAAACTGTTTTTT.

As DNA, the CDR3 is TGCGCCAGCAGCCAAGATAAAGTGCCCGAAGCAAATTCACCCCTCCACTTT. It yields the protein CASSQDKVPEANSPLHF. The chain couples TRBV4-3 to TRBJ1-6, with D unresolved. V was cut by 0 bases and J by 7 bases, with 16 bases left in between. The CDR3 loop spans 17 amino acids. CDR1 and CDR2 (germline): LGHNA, YSLEER.

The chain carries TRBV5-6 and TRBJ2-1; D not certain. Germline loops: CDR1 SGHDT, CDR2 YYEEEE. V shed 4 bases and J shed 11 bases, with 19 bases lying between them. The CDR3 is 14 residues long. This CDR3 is CASSIETQVMKQFF. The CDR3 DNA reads TGTGCCAGCAGCATTGAGACACAAGTAATGAAGCAGTTCTTC.

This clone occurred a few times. CDR3: CRETYPNEQFF. CDR3 DNA: TGCAGGGAAACGTATCCGAATGAGCAGTTCTTC. The chain carries TRBV20-1 and TRBJ2-1; D is unresolved. The CDR3 is made up of 11 amino acids. CDR1 DFQATT and CDR2 SNEGSKA come from the germline V gene (reference sequence).

The CDR3 DNA sequence: TGCGCCAGCAGCCAAGTGTGGGGAAAAAGCGGGGGTTTCTATGAGCAGTTCTTC. This gives the protein CASSQVWGKSGGFYEQFF. V is TRBV4-3 and J is TRBJ2-1; 8 bases are a match to TRBD2. The CDR3 loop spans 18 amino acids. Germline V gene data show CDR1 as LGHNA and CDR2 as YSLEER. V shed 1 base and J 8 bases; nucleotides not matched to a gene: 16.

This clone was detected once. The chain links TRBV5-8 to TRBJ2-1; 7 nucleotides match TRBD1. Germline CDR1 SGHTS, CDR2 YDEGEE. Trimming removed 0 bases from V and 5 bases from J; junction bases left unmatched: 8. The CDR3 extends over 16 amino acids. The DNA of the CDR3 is TGTGCCAGCAGCTTGGTGTTACAGGGGTGGGACAATGAGCAGTTCTTC. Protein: CASSLVLQGWDNEQFF.

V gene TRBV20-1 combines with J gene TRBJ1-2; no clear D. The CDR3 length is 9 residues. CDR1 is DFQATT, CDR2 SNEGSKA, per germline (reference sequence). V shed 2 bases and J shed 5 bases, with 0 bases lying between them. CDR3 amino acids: CSARYGYTF. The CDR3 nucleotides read TGCAGTGCTAGATATGGCTACACCTTC.

The CDR3 sequence: CASSSSGGGIQETQYF. The CDR3 DNA follows: TGTGCCAGCAGTTCTAGCGGGGGGGGAATCCAAGAGACCCAGTACTTC. This chain links TRBV6-5 with TRBJ2-5; 12 bases are shared with TRBD2. CDR3 length: 16 residues. Germline V gene lookup returns CDR1 MNHEY and CDR2 SVGAGI. Germline trimming cut 4 bases from V and 1 base from J; bases unmatched to any gene: 4.

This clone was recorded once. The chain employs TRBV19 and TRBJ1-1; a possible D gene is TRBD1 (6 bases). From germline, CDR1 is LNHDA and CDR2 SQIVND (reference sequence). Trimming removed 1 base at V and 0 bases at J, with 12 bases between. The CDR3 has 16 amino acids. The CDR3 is CASSIGAGAMNTEAFF. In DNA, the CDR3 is TGTGCCAGTAGTATAGGGGCGGGGGCCATGAACACTGAAGCTTTCTTT.

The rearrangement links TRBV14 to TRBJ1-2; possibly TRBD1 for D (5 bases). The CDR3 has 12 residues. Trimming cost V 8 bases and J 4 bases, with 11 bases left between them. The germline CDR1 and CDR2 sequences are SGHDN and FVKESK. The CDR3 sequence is CASGDGIYGYTF. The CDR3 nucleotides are TGTGCCAGCGGGGACGGAATCTATGGCTACACCTTC.

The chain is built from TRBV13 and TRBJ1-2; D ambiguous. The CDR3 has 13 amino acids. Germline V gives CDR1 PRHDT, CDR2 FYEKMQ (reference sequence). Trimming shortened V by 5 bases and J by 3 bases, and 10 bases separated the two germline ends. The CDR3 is CASSGRADYGYTF. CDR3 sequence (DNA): TGTGCCAGCAGCGGCCGGGCAGACTATGGCTACACCTTC.

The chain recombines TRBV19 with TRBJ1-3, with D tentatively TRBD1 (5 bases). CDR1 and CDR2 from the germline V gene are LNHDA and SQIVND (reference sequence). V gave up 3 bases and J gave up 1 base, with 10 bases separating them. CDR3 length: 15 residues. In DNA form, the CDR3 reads TGTGCCAGTAGTATGGAAAAGGGGTCTGGAAACACCATATATTTT. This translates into CASSMEKGSGNTIYF.

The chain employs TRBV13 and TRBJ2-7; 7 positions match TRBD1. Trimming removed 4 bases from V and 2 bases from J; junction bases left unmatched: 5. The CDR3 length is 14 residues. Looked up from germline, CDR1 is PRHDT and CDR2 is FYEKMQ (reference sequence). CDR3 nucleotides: TGTGCCAGCAGCTCAGGTGGGACAGCCTACGAGCAGTACTTC. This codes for CASSSGGTAYEQYF.

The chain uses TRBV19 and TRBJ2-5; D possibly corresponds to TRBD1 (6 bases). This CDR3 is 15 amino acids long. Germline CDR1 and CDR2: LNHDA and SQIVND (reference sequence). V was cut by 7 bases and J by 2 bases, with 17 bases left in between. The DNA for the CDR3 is TGTGCCAGTAACAACAGGGCAGTACAACAAGAGACCCAGTACTTC. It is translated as CASNNRAVQQETQYF. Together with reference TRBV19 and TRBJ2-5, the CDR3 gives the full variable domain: DGGITQSPKYLFRKEGQNVTLSCEQNLNHDAMYWYRQDPGQGLRLIYYSQIVNDFQKGDIAEGYSVSREKKESFPLTVTSAQKNPTAFYLCASNNRAVQQETQYFGPGTRLLVL.

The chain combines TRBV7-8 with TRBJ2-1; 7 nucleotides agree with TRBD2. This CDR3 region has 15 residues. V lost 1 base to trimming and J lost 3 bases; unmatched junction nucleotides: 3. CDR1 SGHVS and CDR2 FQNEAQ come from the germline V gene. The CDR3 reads CASSLVGGSYNEQFF. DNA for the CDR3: TGTGCCAGCAGCTTAGTCGGGGGGAGCTACAATGAGCAGTTCTTC.